A selection of T cell receptor beta chains follows, all from one sample in a study of cytomegalovirus exposure and HLA in healthy donors. Some clones are missing from TCRdb's copy, which holds only in-frame ones; the method was immunoSEQ multiplex PCR. The sample shows roughly 180,000 clones, 70% to 90% of them seen only once. The sample consisted of PBMCs. These TCRs come from a man aged 18-30 years in good health and CMV-seropositive. Both conserved end residues are part of each CDR3. Fields, in order: CDR3 protein, CDR3 DNA, D gene, J gene, clone size, V gene. A D gene is named only where the DNA matches it firmly. Expanded clones get a size class; other rows say once, few or many, or leave the size out.

CASSPYGGGSSGANVLTF | TGTGCTAGCAGCCCCTACGGTGGGGGCAGCTCTGGGGCCAACGTCCTGACTTTC | . | TRBJ2-6 | . | TRBV7-7
CASSNRDRGSEQYF | TGTGCCAGCAGCAACCGGGACAGGGGGTCCGAGCAGTACTTC | TRBD1 | TRBJ2-7 | . | TRBV7-9
CASSEEGSRSPLHF | TGCGCCAGCAGCGAGGAGGGAAGTAGATCACCCCTCCACTTT | . | TRBJ1-6 | . | TRBV5-1
CASSLSQITDTQYF | TGCGCCAGCAGCTTATCACAGATCACAGATACGCAGTATTTT | . | TRBJ2-3 | . | TRBV5-1
CASSLPRTRRSYEQYF | TGTGCCAGCAGTTTACCCCGGACGAGGAGGTCCTACGAGCAGTACTTC | . | TRBJ2-7 | . | TRBV28
CASSLSSTPGGGDTQYF | TGTGCCAGCAGTTTATCCTCTACTCCAGGGGGTGGAGATACGCAGTATTTT | TRBD1 | TRBJ2-3 | once | TRBV27
CASSQAAGAPTDTQYF | TGCGCCAGCAGCCAAGCAGCGGGGGCCCCCACAGATACGCAGTATTTT | TRBD2 | TRBJ2-3 | . | TRBV4-1
CASSEAFLTGIGGYTF | TGTGCCAGCAGTGAAGCGTTCCTGACAGGGATCGGTGGCTACACCTTC | TRBD1 | TRBJ1-2 | . | TRBV2
CASSLETGVSPLHF | TGTGCCAGCAGTTTAGAGACAGGGGTGTCACCCCTCCACTTT | TRBD1 | TRBJ1-6 | . | TRBV27
CASSGTGADYGYTF | TGTGCCAGCAGCGGAACAGGGGCGGACTATGGCTACACCTTC | TRBD1 | TRBJ1-2 | . | TRBV25-1
CASSLWGVTDTQYF | TGTGCCAGCAGTTTATGGGGGGTCACAGATACGCAGTATTTT | . | TRBJ2-3 | once | TRBV27
CASSQVGVDEQYF | TGCGCCAGCAGCCAGGTAGGGGTAGATGAGCAGTACTTC | . | TRBJ2-7 | . | TRBV4-1
CASSQGFETGGVRETQYF | TGTGCTAGCAGCCAGGGGTTCGAGACAGGGGGCGTAAGGGAGACCCAGTACTTC | TRBD1 | TRBJ2-5 | . | TRBV7-7
CASSRSSGDSYNEQFF | TGTGCCAGTAGTAGGTCTAGCGGAGACTCGTACAATGAGCAGTTCTTC | TRBD2 | TRBJ2-1 | . | TRBV19
CASSSKRGFSETQYF | TGTGCCAGCAGCTCTAAGCGGGGGTTCTCAGAGACCCAGTACTTC | TRBD2 | TRBJ2-5 | once | TRBV7-2
CAWSPPDRGREKLFF | TGTGCCTGGAGCCCTCCGGACAGGGGGAGGGAAAAACTGTTTTTT | TRBD1 | TRBJ1-4 | . | TRBV30
CASSLEGFSYNEQFF | TGCGCCAGCAGCTTGGAGGGGTTTTCCTACAATGAGCAGTTCTTC | . | TRBJ2-1 | . | TRBV5-1
CASSLVPVAGAFF | TGTGCCAGCAGCTTAGTCCCGGTGGCAGGAGCTTTCTTT | . | TRBJ1-1 | . | TRBV7-9
CASAQRPSYEQYF | TGTGCCAGCGCCCAGCGACCCTCCTACGAGCAGTACTTC | . | TRBJ2-7 | . | TRBV6-1
CASSVAEGYEQYF | TGCGCCAGCAGTGTAGCCGAGGGCTACGAGCAGTACTTC | . | TRBJ2-7 | . | TRBV10-1
CASSTGPAYGNTIYF | TGTGCCAGCAGTACAGGTCCGGCTTATGGAAACACCATATATTTT | . | TRBJ1-3 | . | TRBV2
CASSIGLQGGELAKNIQYF | TGTGCCAGTAGTATAGGTTTACAGGGGGGCGAGCTAGCCAAAAACATTCAGTACTTC | TRBD1 | TRBJ2-4 | . | TRBV19
CASRPQGINTGELFF | TGTGCCAGCAGACCACAGGGGATAAACACCGGGGAGCTGTTTTTT | TRBD1 | TRBJ2-2 | . | TRBV6-5
CASSPGASGSTDTQYF | TGCGCCAGCAGCCCAGGAGCTAGCGGGTCCACAGATACGCAGTATTTT | TRBD2 | TRBJ2-3 | once | TRBV5-1
CASSPGQDNQPQHF | TGTGCCAGCAGCCCCGGACAGGACAATCAGCCCCAGCATTTT | TRBD1 | TRBJ1-5 | . | TRBV5-5
CASSPPTGTYTEAFF | TGCGCCAGCAGCCCACCGACAGGGACCTACACTGAAGCTTTCTTT | TRBD1 | TRBJ1-1 | . | TRBV5-1
CASSSGLFYEQYF | TGTGCCAGCAGTTCGGGACTTTTCTACGAGCAGTACTTC | . | TRBJ2-7 | . | TRBV27
CASRQGDRGSTEQYF | TGTGCCAGCAGGCAGGGGGACAGGGGGTCAACCGAGCAGTACTTC | TRBD1 | TRBJ2-7 | . | TRBV5-6
CASGTNGGHLNQPQHF | TGTGCTAGTGGCACTAATGGGGGACACCTCAATCAGCCCCAGCATTTT | . | TRBJ1-5 | . | TRBV12-5
CASRSGSGSGDIQYF | TGTGCCAGCAGATCAGGGTCCGGGAGTGGAGACATTCAGTACTTC | . | TRBJ2-4 | . | TRBV7-8
CASSLGGRAVPYEQYF | TGTGCCAGCAGTCTCGGAGGGAGGGCAGTTCCCTACGAGCAGTACTTC | TRBD2 | TRBJ2-7 | . | TRBV27
CASSMIHTTISYEQYF | TGTGCCAGTAGTATGATCCATACTACTATCTCCTACGAGCAGTACTTC | . | TRBJ2-7 | . | TRBV19
CASSAGGGQETQYF | TGCGCCAGCAGCGCGGGCGGGGGTCAAGAGACCCAGTACTTC | TRBD2 | TRBJ2-5 | . | TRBV5-1
CASSLTGPTNYGYTF | TGCGCCAGCAGCTTAACAGGACCAACTAACTATGGCTACACCTTC | . | TRBJ1-2 | . | TRBV5-1
CASSRETSGGGGNTGELFF | TGTGCCAGCAGCCGCGAAACGAGTGGTGGGGGGGGAAACACCGGGGAGCTGTTTTTT | TRBD2 | TRBJ2-2 | . | TRBV13
CSATLSGQLF | TGCAGTGCTACCTTATCGGGACAGCTCTTC | TRBD1 | TRBJ1-2 | . | TRBV20-1
CASSRTGDGNQPQHF | TGTGCCAGCAGCCGGACAGGGGATGGGAATCAGCCCCAGCATTTT | TRBD1 | TRBJ1-5 | . | TRBV5-5
CASSNGQGARDGGYTF | TGTGCCAGCAGCAATGGACAGGGGGCGAGGGACGGCGGCTACACCTTC | TRBD1 | TRBJ1-2 | once | TRBV7-9
CASIQGPGYRAEAFF | TGTGCCAGTATCCAGGGTCCGGGTTATCGCGCTGAAGCTTTCTTT | . | TRBJ1-1 | . | TRBV19
CASRAKAGVTDTQYF | TGTGCCAGCAGGGCTAAAGCGGGGGTCACAGATACGCAGTATTTT | TRBD2 | TRBJ2-3 | . | TRBV6-4
CAWSGNRTYGYTF | TGTGCCTGGAGTGGGAACAGGACCTATGGCTACACCTTC | . | TRBJ1-2 | . | TRBV30
CASSATSGVSYEQYF | TGTGCCAGCAGTGCGACTAGCGGGGTCTCCTACGAGCAGTACTTC | TRBD2 | TRBJ2-7 | . | TRBV6-1
CASSEAGKETQYF | TGCGCCAGCAGTGAGGCAGGGAAGGAGACCCAGTACTTC | . | TRBJ2-5 | . | TRBV10-1
CASSPDSRGYTF | TGTGCCAGCAGCCCGGACAGCCGGGGCTACACCTTC | . | TRBJ1-2 | few | TRBV6-6
CASSLVQGALTPNGYTF | TGTGCCAGCAGCTTAGTGCAGGGGGCCCTGACTCCAAATGGCTACACCTTC | TRBD1 | TRBJ1-2 | . | TRBV11-2
CASSYEGRGPNTQYF | TGTGCCAGCAGTTACGAGGGCAGGGGGCCAAATACGCAGTATTTT | TRBD1 | TRBJ2-3 | once | TRBV6-5
CASSLVRRGQYF | TGTGCCAGCAGCTTAGTACGCAGGGGACAGTACTTC | . | TRBJ2-4 | once | TRBV7-9
CASTPTSGVNNEQFF | TGTGCCAGCACCCCGACTAGCGGGGTAAACAATGAGCAGTTCTTC | TRBD2 | TRBJ2-1 | once | TRBV5-4
CASSLYSGAWEQYF | TGCGCCAGCAGCCTCTATAGCGGGGCTTGGGAGCAGTACTTC | TRBD2 | TRBJ2-7 | once | TRBV5-1
CASSLGLAGAYNEQFF | TGTGCCAGCAGCTTGGGACTAGCGGGGGCCTACAATGAGCAGTTCTTC | TRBD2 | TRBJ2-1 | . | TRBV11-2
CAGGQGAGELFF | TGTGCCGGCGGACAGGGGGCCGGGGAGCTGTTTTTT | . | TRBJ2-2 | . | TRBV21-1
CASSQDGESSGANVLTF | TGCGCCAGCAGCCAAGATGGAGAGAGCTCTGGGGCCAACGTCCTGACTTTC | . | TRBJ2-6 | . | TRBV4-3
CASSQDLGLAGNEQYF | TGCGCCAGCAGCCAAGATCTGGGACTAGCGGGGAACGAGCAGTACTTC | TRBD2 | TRBJ2-7 | . | TRBV4-1
CAWSTGGGATLNEQFF | TGTGCCTGGAGTACCGGCGGGGGAGCAACCCTCAATGAGCAGTTCTTC | TRBD2 | TRBJ2-1 | . | TRBV30
CASSILSTGDTEAFF | TGCGCCAGCAGCATACTCTCGACGGGGGACACTGAAGCTTTCTTT | . | TRBJ1-1 | . | TRBV5-1
CASSVTGVRTGELFF | TGTGCCAGCAGCGTGACAGGGGTGAGAACCGGGGAGCTGTTTTTT | TRBD1 | TRBJ2-2 | . | TRBV9
CASSVTGSTNEKLFF | TGTGCCAGTAGTGTAACAGGGTCAACTAATGAAAAACTGTTTTTT | . | TRBJ1-4 | . | TRBV19
CATSRDNKDSPLHF | TGTGCCACCAGCAGGGACAATAAGGATTCACCCCTCCACTTT | . | TRBJ1-6 | . | TRBV15
CASSEAEGVTEAFF | TGTGCCAGCAGTGAAGCCGAGGGGGTCACTGAAGCTTTCTTT | . | TRBJ1-1 | . | TRBV6-1
CASSKGDRGLTDTQYF | TGCGCCAGCAGCAAAGGGGACAGGGGCCTCACAGATACGCAGTATTTT | TRBD1 | TRBJ2-3 | . | TRBV5-1